The clone carrying this T cell receptor beta chain was recorded at least ten times. The unsorted libraries were prepared from 2 million PBMCs (stored at -80 C). Germline V gene lookup returns CDR1 DFQATT and CDR2 SNEGSKA (reference sequence). The germline V and J ends were trimmed by 5 bases and 4 bases, with 17 bases remaining between them. The CDR3 runs to 14 residues. Each CDR3 protein is one row after TCRdb ran MiXCR on the 5' RACE reads. The sample gives about 46,000 distinct CDR3 sequences, about 9.4% of which show up once; over 4% is in the top ten. This sample stems from a study of neurological immune-mediated disorders.

V gene TRBV20-1 combines with J gene TRBJ1-1; D is possibly TRBD1 (6 bases). Specimen: PBMCs. The receptor's source is a man in his 70s with HTLV-1-associated myelopathy (HAM/TSP). CDR3 sequence reads: CSAPLGGAPTEAFF. The CDR3 DNA reads TGCAGTGCTCCCCTTGGGGGGGCGCCCACTGAAGCTTTCTTT.